The entry below gives a single T cell receptor beta chain sequence along with its context. Trimming took 2 bases from V and 4 from J, leaving 14 bases between them. Germline assignment: CDR1 SEHNR and CDR2 FQNEAQ (reference sequence). There are 15 residues in the CDR3. This specimen belongs to a study of blood T cell repertoires in COVID-19. Study context: COVID-19 samples from acute and convalescent phases originated in the United States, Italy and Spain. PBMCs, B-cell-depleted T cells, or T cells were the source of the cDNA or gDNA that made up the material.

How the authors handled the data: How many nucleated cells were present was estimated from reference gene primer amplification. Method: immunoSEQ multiplex PCR; TCRdb's copy keeps in-frame clones and lacks some. The D gene and trimming were derived from the DNA, and the V and J assignments and clone size from that table. The data hold around 25,000 clones, with just over 85% observed a single time. The sequenced sample consisted of peripheral blood. This TCR derives from a woman at least 80 years old with acute or convalescent COVID-19. The J gene is TRBJ1-1, the V gene TRBV7-9, with a possible D match to TRBD1 (6 bases). The CDR3 here is CASSLKQGSGTEAFF. The CDR3 DNA reads as TGTGCCAGCAGCTTAAAACAGGGCTCGGGCACTGAAGCTTTCTTT.